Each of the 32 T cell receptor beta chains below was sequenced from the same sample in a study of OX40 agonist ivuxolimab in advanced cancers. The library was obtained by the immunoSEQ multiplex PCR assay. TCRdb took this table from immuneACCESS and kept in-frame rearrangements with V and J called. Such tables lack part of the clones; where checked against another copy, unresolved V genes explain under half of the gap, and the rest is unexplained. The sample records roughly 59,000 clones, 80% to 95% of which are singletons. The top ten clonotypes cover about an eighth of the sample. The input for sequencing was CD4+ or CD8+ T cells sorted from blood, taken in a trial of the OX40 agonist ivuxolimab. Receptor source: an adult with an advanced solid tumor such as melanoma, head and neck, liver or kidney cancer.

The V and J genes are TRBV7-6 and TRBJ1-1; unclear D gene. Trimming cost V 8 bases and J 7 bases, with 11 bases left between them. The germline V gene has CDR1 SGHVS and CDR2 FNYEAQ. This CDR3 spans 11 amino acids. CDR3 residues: CASRSGNEAFF. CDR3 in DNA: TGTGCCAGCCGGAGCGGGAATGAAGCTTTCTTT.

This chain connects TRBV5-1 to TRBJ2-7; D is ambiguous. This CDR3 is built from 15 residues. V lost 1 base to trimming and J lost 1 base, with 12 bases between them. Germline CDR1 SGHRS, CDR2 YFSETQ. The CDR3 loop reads CASSLSTGPSYEQYF. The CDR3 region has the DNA TGCGCCAGCAGCTTGTCTACGGGTCCTTCCTACGAGCAGTACTTC.

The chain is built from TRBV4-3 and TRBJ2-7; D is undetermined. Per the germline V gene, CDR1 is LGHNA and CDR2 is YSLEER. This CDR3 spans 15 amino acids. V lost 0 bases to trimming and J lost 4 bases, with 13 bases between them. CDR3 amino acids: CASSQERGPIYEQYF. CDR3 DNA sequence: TGCGCCAGCAGCCAAGAAAGAGGACCTATTTACGAGCAGTACTTC.

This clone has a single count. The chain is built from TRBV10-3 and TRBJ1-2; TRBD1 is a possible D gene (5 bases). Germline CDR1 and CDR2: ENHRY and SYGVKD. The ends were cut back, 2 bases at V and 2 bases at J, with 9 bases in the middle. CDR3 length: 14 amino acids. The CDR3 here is CAISEGTANYGYTF. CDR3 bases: TGTGCCATCAGTGAGGGGACGGCGAACTATGGCTACACCTTC.

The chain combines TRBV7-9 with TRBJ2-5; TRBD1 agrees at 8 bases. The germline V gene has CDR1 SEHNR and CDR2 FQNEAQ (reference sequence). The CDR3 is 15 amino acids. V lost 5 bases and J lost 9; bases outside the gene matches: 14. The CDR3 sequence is CASSPGGRVEVAQYF. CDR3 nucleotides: TGTGCCAGCAGCCCAGGGGGCAGGGTAGAAGTGGCCCAGTACTTC.

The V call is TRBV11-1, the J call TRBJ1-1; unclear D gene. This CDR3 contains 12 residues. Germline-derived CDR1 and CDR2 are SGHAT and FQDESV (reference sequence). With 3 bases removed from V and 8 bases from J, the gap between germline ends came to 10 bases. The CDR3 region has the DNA TGTGCCAGCAGCTTCGGTGTAGCCGAAGCTTTCTTT. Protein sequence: CASSFGVAEAFF.

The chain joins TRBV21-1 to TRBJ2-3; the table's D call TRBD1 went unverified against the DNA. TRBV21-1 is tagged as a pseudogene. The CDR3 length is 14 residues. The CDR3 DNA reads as TGTGCCAGCAGCCGTACAGGGGTCACAGATACGCAGTATTTT. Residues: CASSRTGVTDTQYF.

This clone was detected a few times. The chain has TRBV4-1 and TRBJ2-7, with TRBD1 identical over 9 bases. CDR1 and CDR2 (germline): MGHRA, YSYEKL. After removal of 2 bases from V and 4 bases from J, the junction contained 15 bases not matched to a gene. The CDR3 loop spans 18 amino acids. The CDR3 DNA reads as TGCGCCAGCAGCCAAAATGGTGGTCCAGGGACAGGGATTTACGAGCAGTACTTC. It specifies CASSQNGGPGTGIYEQYF.

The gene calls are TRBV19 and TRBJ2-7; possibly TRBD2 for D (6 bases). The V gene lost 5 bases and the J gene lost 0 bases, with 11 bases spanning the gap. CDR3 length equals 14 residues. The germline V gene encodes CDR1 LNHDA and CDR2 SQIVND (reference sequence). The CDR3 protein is CASSVRDFSYEQYF. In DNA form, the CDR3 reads TGTGCCAGTAGTGTCCGGGACTTCTCCTACGAGCAGTACTTC.

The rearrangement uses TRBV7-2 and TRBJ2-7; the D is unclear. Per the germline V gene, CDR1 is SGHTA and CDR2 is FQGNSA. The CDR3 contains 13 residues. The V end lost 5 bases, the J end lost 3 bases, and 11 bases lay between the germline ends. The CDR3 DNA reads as TGTGCCAGCAGCCACGAGCCTCGCTACGAGCAGTACTTC. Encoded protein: CASSHEPRYEQYF.

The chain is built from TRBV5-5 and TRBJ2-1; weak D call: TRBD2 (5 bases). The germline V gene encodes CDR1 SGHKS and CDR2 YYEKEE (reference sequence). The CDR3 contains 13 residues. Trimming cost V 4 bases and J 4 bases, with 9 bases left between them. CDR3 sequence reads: CASSREGYNEQFF. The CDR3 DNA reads TGTGCCAGCAGCCGGGAAGGTTACAATGAGCAGTTCTTC.

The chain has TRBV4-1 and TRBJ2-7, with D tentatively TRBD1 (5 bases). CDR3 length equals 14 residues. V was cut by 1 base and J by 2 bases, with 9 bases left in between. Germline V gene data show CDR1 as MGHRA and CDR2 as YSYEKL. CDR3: CASSQGLDTYEQYF. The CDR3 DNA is TGCGCCAGCAGCCAAGGACTGGACACCTACGAGCAGTACTTC.

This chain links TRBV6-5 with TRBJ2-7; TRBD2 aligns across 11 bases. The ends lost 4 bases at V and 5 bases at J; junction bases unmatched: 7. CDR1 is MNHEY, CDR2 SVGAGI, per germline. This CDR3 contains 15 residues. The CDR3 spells CASSSLAGGSDEQYF. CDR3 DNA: TGTGCCAGCAGTTCCTTAGCGGGGGGGTCAGACGAGCAGTACTTC.

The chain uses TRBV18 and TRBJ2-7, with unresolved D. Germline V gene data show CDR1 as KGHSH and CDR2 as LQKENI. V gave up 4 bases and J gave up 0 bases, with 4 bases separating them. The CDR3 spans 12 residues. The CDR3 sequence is CASSHSSYEQYF. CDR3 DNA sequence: TGTGCCAGCTCACACAGCTCCTACGAGCAGTACTTC.

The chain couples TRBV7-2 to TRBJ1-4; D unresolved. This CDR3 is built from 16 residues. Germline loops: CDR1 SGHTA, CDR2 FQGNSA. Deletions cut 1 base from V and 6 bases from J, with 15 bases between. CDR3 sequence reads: CASSLVGPQSYEKLFF. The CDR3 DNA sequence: TGTGCCAGCAGCTTAGTAGGCCCACAGAGTTATGAAAAACTGTTTTTT.

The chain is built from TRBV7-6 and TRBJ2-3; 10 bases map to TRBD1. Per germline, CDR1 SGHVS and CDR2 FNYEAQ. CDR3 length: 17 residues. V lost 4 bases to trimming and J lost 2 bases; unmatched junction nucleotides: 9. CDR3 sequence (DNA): TGTGCCAGCAGCTCCTCCGGGACAGGGGACCTCACAGATACGCAGTATTTT. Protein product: CASSSSGTGDLTDTQYF.

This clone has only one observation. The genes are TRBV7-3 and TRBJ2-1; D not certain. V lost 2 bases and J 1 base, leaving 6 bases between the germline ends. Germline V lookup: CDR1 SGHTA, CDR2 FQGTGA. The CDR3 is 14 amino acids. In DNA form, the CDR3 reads TGTGCCAGCAGCTTATCTGGGTCCTACAATGAGCAGTTCTTC. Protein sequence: CASSLSGSYNEQFF.

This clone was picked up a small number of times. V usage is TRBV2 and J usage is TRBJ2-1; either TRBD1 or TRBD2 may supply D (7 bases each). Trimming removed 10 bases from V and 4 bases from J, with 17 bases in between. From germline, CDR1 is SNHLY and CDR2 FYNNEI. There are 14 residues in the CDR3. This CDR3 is CATRGRVTYNEQFF. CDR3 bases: TGTGCCACCAGGGGGAGGGTTACTTACAATGAGCAGTTCTTC.

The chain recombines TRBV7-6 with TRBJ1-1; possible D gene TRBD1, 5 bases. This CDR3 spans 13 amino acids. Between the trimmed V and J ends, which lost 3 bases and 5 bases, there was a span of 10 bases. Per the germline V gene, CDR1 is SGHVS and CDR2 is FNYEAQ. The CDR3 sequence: CASSLSRGTEAFF. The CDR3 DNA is TGTGCCAGCAGCTTGTCCCGGGGGACTGAAGCTTTCTTT.

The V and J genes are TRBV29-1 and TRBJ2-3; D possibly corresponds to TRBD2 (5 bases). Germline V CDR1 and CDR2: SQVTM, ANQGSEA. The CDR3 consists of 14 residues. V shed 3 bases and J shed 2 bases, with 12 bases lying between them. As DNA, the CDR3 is TGCAGCGTTGATAGTGGAGGTTCCACAGATACGCAGTATTTT. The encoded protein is CSVDSGGSTDTQYF.

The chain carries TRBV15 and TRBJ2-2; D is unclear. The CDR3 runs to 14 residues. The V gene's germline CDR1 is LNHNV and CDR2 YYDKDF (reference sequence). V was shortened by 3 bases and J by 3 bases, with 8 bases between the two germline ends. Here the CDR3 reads CATSRETDTGELFF. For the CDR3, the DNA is TGTGCCACCAGCAGGGAAACAGACACCGGGGAGCTGTTTTTT. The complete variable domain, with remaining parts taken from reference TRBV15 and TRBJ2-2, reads DAMVIQNPRYQVTQFGKPVTLSCSQTLNHNVMYWYQQKSSQAPKLLFHYYDKDFNNEADTPDNFQSRRPNTSFCFLDIRSPGLGDTAMYLCATSRETDTGELFFGEGSRLTVL.

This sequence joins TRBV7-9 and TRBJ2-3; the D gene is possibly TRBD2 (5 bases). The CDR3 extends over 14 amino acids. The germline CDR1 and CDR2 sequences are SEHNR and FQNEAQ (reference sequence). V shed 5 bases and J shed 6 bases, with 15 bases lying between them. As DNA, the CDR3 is TGTGCCAGCAGCCCTCAGCGGACGTGGGATACGCAGTATTTT. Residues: CASSPQRTWDTQYF. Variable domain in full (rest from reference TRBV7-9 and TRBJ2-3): DTGVSQNPRHKITKRGQNVTFRCDPISEHNRLYWYRQTLGQGPEFLTYFQNEAQLEKSRLLSDRFSAERPKGSFSTLEIQRTEQGDSAMYLCASSPQRTWDTQYFGPGTRLTVL.

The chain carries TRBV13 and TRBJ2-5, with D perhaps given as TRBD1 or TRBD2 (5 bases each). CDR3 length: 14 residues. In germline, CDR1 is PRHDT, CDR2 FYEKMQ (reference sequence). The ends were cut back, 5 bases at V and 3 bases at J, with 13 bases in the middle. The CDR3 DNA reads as TGTGCCAGCAGCCGGGGACGGATGGAAGAGACCCAGTACTTC. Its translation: CASSRGRMEETQYF.

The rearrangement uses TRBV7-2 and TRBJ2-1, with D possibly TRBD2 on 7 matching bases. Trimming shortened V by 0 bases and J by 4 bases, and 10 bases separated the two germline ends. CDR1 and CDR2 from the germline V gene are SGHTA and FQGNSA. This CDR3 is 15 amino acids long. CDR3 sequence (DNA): TGTGCCAGCAGCTTAGCGGGGGGGCTTTACAATGAGCAGTTCTTC. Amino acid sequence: CASSLAGGLYNEQFF.

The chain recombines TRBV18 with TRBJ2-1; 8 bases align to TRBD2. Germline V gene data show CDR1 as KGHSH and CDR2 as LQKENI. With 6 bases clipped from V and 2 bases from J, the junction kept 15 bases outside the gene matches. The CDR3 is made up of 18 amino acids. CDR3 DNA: TGTGCCAGCTCGCCCAATTTCCCAGCGGGAGCCCCCTACAATGAGCAGTTCTTC. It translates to CASSPNFPAGAPYNEQFF.

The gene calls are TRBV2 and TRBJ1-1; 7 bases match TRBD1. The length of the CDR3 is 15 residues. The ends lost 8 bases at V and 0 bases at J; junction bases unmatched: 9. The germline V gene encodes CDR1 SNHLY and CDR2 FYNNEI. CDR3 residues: CASLQGGTMNTEAFF. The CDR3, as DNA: TGTGCCAGCCTCCAGGGGGGCACTATGAACACTGAAGCTTTCTTT.

CDR3 bases: TGTGCCAGCAGTTCCGTCCCCGAGCAGTACTTC. This encodes CASSSVPEQYF. V and J are TRBV11-2 and TRBJ2-7; D remains unclear. CDR3 size: 11 residues. From germline, CDR1 is SGHAT and CDR2 FQNNGV. Trimming took off 6 bases at V and 6 bases at J, with 9 bases between the two ends.

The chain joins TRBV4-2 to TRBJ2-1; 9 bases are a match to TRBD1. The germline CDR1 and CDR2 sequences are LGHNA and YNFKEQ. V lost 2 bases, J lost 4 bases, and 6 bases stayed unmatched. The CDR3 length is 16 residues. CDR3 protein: CASSQLNRGLYNEQFF. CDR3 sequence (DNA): TGTGCCAGCAGCCAACTTAACAGGGGGCTGTACAATGAGCAGTTCTTC.

The CDR3 region is CASSFPGASGSDIQYF. The DNA for the CDR3 is TGTGCCAGCAGCTTCCCGGGGGCTAGCGGGAGTGACATTCAGTACTTC. The genes are TRBV13 and TRBJ2-4; 10 bases match TRBD2. J lost 8 bases, V lost 3 bases, and 10 bases had no gene match. The CDR3 totals 16 residues. CDR1 and CDR2 from the germline V gene are PRHDT and FYEKMQ (reference sequence).

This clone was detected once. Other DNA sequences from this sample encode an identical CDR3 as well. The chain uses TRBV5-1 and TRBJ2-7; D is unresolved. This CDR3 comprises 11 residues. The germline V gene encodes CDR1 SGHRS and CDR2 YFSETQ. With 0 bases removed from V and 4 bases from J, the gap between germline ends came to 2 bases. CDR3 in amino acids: CASSLGYEQYF. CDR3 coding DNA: TGCGCCAGCAGCTTGGGATACGAGCAGTACTTC.

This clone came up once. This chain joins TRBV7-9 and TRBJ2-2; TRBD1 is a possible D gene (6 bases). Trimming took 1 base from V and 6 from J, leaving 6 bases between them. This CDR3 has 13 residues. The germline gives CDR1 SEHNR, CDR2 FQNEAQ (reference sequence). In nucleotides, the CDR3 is TGTGCCAGCAGCTTAGAGGGGGCCGGGGAGCTGTTTTTT. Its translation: CASSLEGAGELFF.

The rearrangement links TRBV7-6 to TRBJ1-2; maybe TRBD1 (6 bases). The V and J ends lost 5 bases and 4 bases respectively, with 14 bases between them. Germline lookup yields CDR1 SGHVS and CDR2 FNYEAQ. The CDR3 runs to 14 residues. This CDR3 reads CASSAGTSPYGYTF. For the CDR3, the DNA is TGTGCCAGCAGCGCCGGGACATCCCCCTATGGCTACACCTTC.